Below are 20 T cell receptor beta chains sequenced from a single sample in a study of cytomegalovirus exposure and HLA in healthy donors (dated by TCRdb to 2015 to 2018). Library generation was performed with the immunoSEQ multiplex PCR assay. TCRdb mirrors the immuneACCESS table, restricted to in-frame sequences. Some clones are absent from its copies; in checked studies, under half trace to an unresolved V gene, and the reason for the others is unknown. The sample records 180,000 or so clones, around nine tenths of which are singletons. The ten largest make up less than 9.5% of the sample. Sequences were obtained from PBMCs. Receptor source: a man aged 25-40 years in good health and CMV-seropositive.

The chain uses TRBV4-1 and TRBJ2-3; 7 bases are a match to TRBD2. The germline CDR1 and CDR2 sequences are MGHRA and YSYEKL. The V and J ends lost 0 bases and 4 bases, in that order; junction bases with no gene match: 10. The CDR3 length is 17 residues. CDR3 amino acids: CASSQDAAGEVADTQYF. CDR3 in DNA: TGCGCCAGCAGCCAAGACGCCGCGGGGGAGGTTGCAGATACGCAGTATTTT.

This chain joins TRBV4-3 and TRBJ2-7, with D perhaps matching TRBD1 (6 bases). V lost 0 bases to trimming and J lost 2 bases, with 11 bases between them. The CDR3 consists of 15 residues. Per the germline V gene, CDR1 is LGHNA and CDR2 is YSLEER. The CDR3 sequence is CASSQDSRGPYEQYF. The CDR3 region has the DNA TGCGCCAGCAGCCAAGATAGCAGGGGCCCCTACGAGCAGTACTTC.

The chain employs TRBV5-1 and TRBJ1-1; TRBD1 aligns across 9 bases. The CDR3 is made up of 14 amino acids. CDR1 SGHRS and CDR2 YFSETQ come from the germline V gene. Trimming at V came to 3 bases and at J to 1 base, leaving 1 base not matched to a gene. The CDR3 DNA sequence: TGCGCCAGCAGCTCGGGACAGGGGAACACTGAAGCTTTCTTT. Translating it yields CASSSGQGNTEAFF.

The gene calls are TRBV19 and TRBJ2-7; TRBD1 aligns across 8 bases. The trim removed 5 bases at V and 3 bases at J, leaving 6 bases unmatched. The CDR3 has 14 amino acids. Germline CDR1 LNHDA, CDR2 SQIVND (reference sequence). The CDR3 loop is CASSYRDRYYEQYF. In DNA, the CDR3 is TGTGCCAGTAGTTACCGGGACAGGTACTACGAGCAGTACTTC.

The chain carries TRBV5-1 and TRBJ2-2; TRBD1 aligns across 12 bases. Per germline, CDR1 SGHRS and CDR2 YFSETQ. V was clipped by 0 bases and J by 5 bases; unmatched bases: 5. This CDR3 comprises 17 residues. For the CDR3, the DNA is TGCGCCAGCAGCTTGGAGGGACAGGGGGCTGGGACCGGGGAGCTGTTTTTT. This encodes CASSLEGQGAGTGELFF.

V usage is TRBV19 and J usage is TRBJ1-1; no clear D gene. V lost 6 bases and J lost 3, with 11 bases in between. The CDR3 sequence is 13 residues long. The germline V gene encodes CDR1 LNHDA and CDR2 SQIVND (reference sequence). As DNA, the CDR3 is TGTGCCAGTAGCGACGGCCTCTACACTGAAGCTTTCTTT. This gives the protein CASSDGLYTEAFF. The full variable domain, rest sourced from reference TRBV19 and TRBJ1-1, is DGGITQSPKYLFRKEGQNVTLSCEQNLNHDAMYWYRQDPGQGLRLIYYSQIVNDFQKGDIAEGYSVSREKKESFPLTVTSAQKNPTAFYLCASSDGLYTEAFFGQGTRLTVV.

The rearrangement uses TRBV29-1 and TRBJ1-2; D not certain. The V and J ends lost 7 bases and 6 bases respectively, with 18 bases between them. There are 13 residues in the CDR3. CDR1 is SQVTM and CDR2 is ANQGSEA in the germline V gene. Written as DNA, the CDR3 is TGCAGCGCAGACGTGACCGAGAGAAATGGCTACACCTTC. Protein sequence: CSADVTERNGYTF.

V usage is TRBV7-2 and J usage is TRBJ2-3; possible D gene TRBD2, 6 bases. The CDR3 runs 16 residues. The germline V and J ends were trimmed by 2 bases and 6 bases, with 18 bases remaining between them. Germline loops: CDR1 SGHTA, CDR2 FQGNSA. Here the CDR3 DNA reads TGTGCCAGCAGCTTATTAGCGGCTATGGGCAGGGATACGCAGTATTTT. Translation: CASSLLAAMGRDTQYF. Looking up the rest from reference TRBV7-2 and TRBJ2-3 gives the full variable domain: GAGVSQSPSNKVTEKGKDVELRCDPISGHTALYWYRQSLGQGLEFLIYFQGNSAPDKSGLPSDRFSAERTGGSVSTLTIQRTQQEDSAVYLCASSLLAAMGRDTQYFGPGTRLTVL.

The gene calls are TRBV6-5 and TRBJ2-1; D gene unclear. V dropped 2 bases and J dropped 10 bases, with 12 bases sitting between them. This CDR3 comprises 13 residues. Germline V gene sequence: CDR1 MNHEY, CDR2 SVGAGI. The CDR3 reads CASSYVSYDEQFF. The CDR3 DNA sequence: TGTGCCAGCAGTTACGTGAGCTATGACGAGCAGTTCTTC.

In its sample, this clone was seen once. J is TRBJ2-1 and V is TRBV11-2; 11 nucleotides match TRBD2. CDR1 and CDR2 (germline): SGHAT, FQNNGV. This CDR3 comprises 14 residues. Trimming at V came to 5 bases and at J to 7 bases, leaving 4 bases not matched to a gene. The CDR3, as DNA: TGTGCCAGCAGCCTAGCGGGAGGTTTGAATGAGCAGTTCTTC. This sequence encodes CASSLAGGLNEQFF.

This sequence joins TRBV4-2 and TRBJ2-3; 13 nucleotides line up with TRBD2. CDR3 size: 17 residues. V gave up 5 bases and J gave up 4 bases; unmatched junction bases: 9. Germline V CDR1 and CDR2: LGHNA, YNFKEQ. The CDR3 nucleotides are TGTGCCAGCAGCGCGCAACTAGCGGGGGGGAGAGCAGATACGCAGTATTTT. Amino acids: CASSAQLAGGRADTQYF.

This chain links TRBV2 with TRBJ1-1, with D perhaps matching TRBD1 (6 bases). Germline V gene lookup returns CDR1 SNHLY and CDR2 FYNNEI. The CDR3 loop spans 16 amino acids. V lost 5 bases, J lost 1 base, and 17 bases lay in between. The CDR3 reads CASSHSRQDWNTEAFF. CDR3 nucleotide sequence: TGTGCCAGCAGTCATTCTAGACAGGATTGGAACACTGAAGCTTTCTTT.

This chain uses TRBV7-3 with TRBJ1-4, with a weak D call TRBD1 (5 bases). The germline V and J ends were trimmed by 2 bases and 0 bases, with 13 bases remaining between them. Per the germline V gene, CDR1 is SGHTA and CDR2 is FQGTGA. This CDR3 is 17 amino acids long. DNA of the CDR3: TGTGCCAGCAGCTTACGGACAACCCATGCAACTAATGAAAAACTGTTTTTT. This codes for CASSLRTTHATNEKLFF.

V and J are TRBV5-4 and TRBJ2-7, with D perhaps assigned TRBD1 or TRBD2 (5 bases each). CDR1 is SGHNT, CDR2 YYREEE, per germline (reference sequence). This CDR3 region has 13 residues. Trimming shortened V by 3 bases and J by 3 bases, and 10 bases separated the two germline ends. In DNA form, the CDR3 reads TGTGCCAGCAGCTACGGGACGGACTACGAGCAGTACTTC. Its translation is CASSYGTDYEQYF.

V is TRBV6-1 and J is TRBJ2-7; maybe TRBD2 (8 bases). This CDR3 has 17 residues. In germline, CDR1 is MNHNS, CDR2 SASEGT. Trimming took 3 bases from V and 4 from J, leaving 22 bases between them. As DNA, the CDR3 is TGTGCCAGCAGTGACGGGGGGAGGGGGCGGGGGGTTTACGAGCAGTACTTC. Its protein product is CASSDGGRGRGVYEQYF.

The CDR3, as DNA: TGTGCCAGCGACCCAGGGGGGGATCGGCAGTTCTTC. This encodes CASDPGGDRQFF. V gene TRBV7-9 combines with J gene TRBJ2-1; either TRBD1 or TRBD2 may fit D (7 bases each). Trimming took 8 bases from V and 12 from J, leaving 17 bases between them. This CDR3 comprises 12 residues. The germline V gene has CDR1 SEHNR and CDR2 FQNEAQ (reference sequence).

J is TRBJ1-5 and V is TRBV7-6, with D tentatively TRBD1 (5 bases). CDR3 length: 14 amino acids. V was clipped by 1 base and J by 4 bases, with 8 bases between them. Per germline, CDR1 SGHVS and CDR2 FNYEAQ. DNA of the CDR3: TGTGCCAGCAGCTTAGGCAGGGATAATCAGCCCCAGCATTTT. This translates into CASSLGRDNQPQHF.

DNA of the CDR3: TGCAGCGTTGATGTGCAGCCCCGGGGCTACACCTTC. Protein: CSVDVQPRGYTF. This chain uses TRBV29-1 with TRBJ1-2; no clear D. Trimming removed 3 bases from V and 8 bases from J, with 13 bases in between. Germline CDR1 SQVTM, CDR2 ANQGSEA. The CDR3 has 12 residues.

A few counts support this clone. The gene calls are TRBV5-1 and TRBJ1-2; 7 positions match TRBD1. The V gene's germline CDR1 is SGHRS and CDR2 YFSETQ. Germline trimming cut 2 bases from V and 4 bases from J; bases unmatched to any gene: 5. The CDR3 sequence is 14 residues long. The CDR3 here is CASSFLTGLYGYTF. The CDR3 DNA sequence: TGCGCCAGCAGCTTCCTGACAGGGCTCTATGGCTACACCTTC.

The chain employs TRBV4-1 and TRBJ2-3; no firm D call. Germline V gives CDR1 MGHRA, CDR2 YSYEKL. The CDR3 consists of 17 residues. Trimming stripped 1 base from V and 3 bases from J, with 17 bases between. The CDR3 sequence: CASSQGGRVGITDTQYF. Written as DNA, the CDR3 is TGCGCCAGCAGCCAAGGGGGAAGGGTCGGAATTACAGATACGCAGTATTTT.